The 16 T cell receptor beta chains in this list originate from one sample, sequenced in a study of fetal regulatory T cell absence and autoimmunity. Libraries were prepared by immunoSEQ multiplex PCR; TCRdb keeps only in-frame clonotypes and omits some of them. This table has approximately 94,000 clones, 72% appearing once. Material for sequencing was pancreas tissue. The receptors originated from a male donor with IPEX syndrome.

The V call is TRBV5-4, the J call TRBJ2-3, with 8 positions matching TRBD2. Trimming cost V 0 bases and J 8 bases; bases outside gene matches: 11. CDR1 and CDR2 from the germline V gene are SGHNT and YYREEE (reference sequence). The CDR3 is 16 amino acids. The CDR3 spells CASSLVGGRTTLTQYF. CDR3 coding DNA: TGTGCCAGCAGCTTGGTCGGCGGGAGGACCACACTTACGCAGTATTTT.

The CDR3 nucleotides are TGTGCCAGCAGCTCCGGGACAGGGGGCTACGAGCAGTACTTC. Its protein is CASSSGTGGYEQYF. The chain carries TRBV13 and TRBJ2-7, with 11 bases aligning to TRBD1. The CDR3 sequence is 14 residues long. The V gene end was trimmed by 4 bases and the J gene end by 3 bases; junction bases not matched to a gene: 2. Germline V lookup: CDR1 PRHDT, CDR2 FYEKMQ (reference sequence). Full variable domain (missing parts from reference TRBV13 and TRBJ2-7): AAGVIQSPRHLIKEKRETATLKCYPIPRHDTVYWYQQGPGQDPQFLISFYEKMQSDKGSIPDRFSAQQFSDYHSELNMSSLELGDSALYFCASSSGTGGYEQYFGPGTRLTVT.

The chain joins TRBV4-1 to TRBJ1-1, with D possibly matching TRBD1 (6 bases). The CDR3 length is 15 residues. Germline loops: CDR1 MGHRA, CDR2 YSYEKL. V was clipped by 1 base and J by 1 base, with 10 bases between them. The CDR3 sequence: CASSQVGAGNTEAFF. In DNA form, the CDR3 reads TGCGCCAGCAGCCAAGTGGGGGCAGGGAACACTGAAGCTTTCTTT.

The V call is TRBV4-3, the J call TRBJ2-1, with 8 bases matching TRBD2. V was clipped by 0 bases and J by 6 bases; unmatched bases: 13. Looked up from germline, CDR1 is LGHNA and CDR2 is YSLEER. The CDR3 contains 18 residues. In nucleotides, the CDR3 is TGCGCCAGCAGCCAAGAGATAGCCGGGGGGGGCCTCTCCAATGAGCAGTTCTTC. Translating it yields CASSQEIAGGGLSNEQFF.

The chain couples TRBV19 to TRBJ1-3, with TRBD1 as a possible D gene (6 bases). The V gene's germline CDR1 is LNHDA and CDR2 SQIVND (reference sequence). With 5 bases removed from V and 0 bases from J, the gap between germline ends came to 14 bases. The CDR3 covers 16 residues. The CDR3 DNA reads as TGTGCCAGTAGTGCTACCAGGGGCCTCTCTGGAAACACCATATATTTT. Its translation is CASSATRGLSGNTIYF.

This sequence joins TRBV9 and TRBJ2-2; 13 positions agree with TRBD2. Germline CDR1 is SGDLS and CDR2 is YYNGEE. The length of the CDR3 is 18 residues. The V segment lost 3 bases and the J segment 0 bases; nucleotides outside the gene matches: 5. The CDR3: CASSARLAGGPNTGELFF. The CDR3, as DNA: TGTGCCAGCAGCGCAAGACTAGCGGGGGGACCGAACACCGGGGAGCTGTTTTTT.

The chain carries TRBV7-2 and TRBJ2-3; no clear D gene. Germline CDR1 reads SGHTA; CDR2 reads FQGNSA. The CDR3 has 15 residues. V was clipped by 5 bases and J by 3 bases, with 15 bases between them. CDR3 in amino acids: CASSASEVGTDTQYF. DNA for the CDR3: TGTGCCAGCAGCGCAAGCGAAGTCGGGACAGATACGCAGTATTTT.

This chain uses TRBV5-4 with TRBJ1-2, with D hard to call. The CDR3 has 13 residues. Trimming cost V 4 bases and J 4 bases, with 11 bases left between them. CDR1 and CDR2 (germline): SGHNT, YYREEE (reference sequence). The CDR3 loop reads CASSPGGLYGYTF. DNA for the CDR3: TGTGCCAGCAGCCCCGGCGGCCTCTATGGCTACACCTTC.

This rearrangement joins TRBV19 to TRBJ1-2; 7 bases map to TRBD1. CDR1 is LNHDA and CDR2 is SQIVND in the germline V gene (reference sequence). V lost 6 bases and J lost 7; bases outside the gene matches: 8. The CDR3 is made up of 13 amino acids. The CDR3 DNA is TGTGCCAGTAGCCTTCAGGGGGTTCGTGGCTACACCTTC. It yields the protein CASSLQGVRGYTF.

The chain recombines TRBV6-5 with TRBJ1-5; D is perhaps TRBD1 (5 bases). This CDR3 contains 13 residues. Germline V gives CDR1 MNHEY, CDR2 SVGAGI. V was pared by 4 bases and J by 7 bases, with 11 bases between. CDR3 coding DNA: TGTGCCAGCAGTTGGGGCGTAGCGCAGCCCCAGCATTTT. Translated, it gives CASSWGVAQPQHF.

CDR3 sequence (DNA): TGCGCCAGCAGCTTGGGAGCGGGGGGGCTCGATGAGCAGTTCTTC. As protein: CASSLGAGGLDEQFF. The chain employs TRBV5-1 and TRBJ2-1, with 10 bases identical to TRBD2. The CDR3 length is 15 residues. After removal of 0 bases from V and 8 bases from J, the junction contained 5 bases not matched to a gene. Per germline, CDR1 SGHRS and CDR2 YFSETQ.

CDR3 sequence (DNA): TGTGCCTGGAGTGTACGGCAGGAGGGGAACTATGGCTACACCTTC. It encodes CAWSVRQEGNYGYTF. The V and J genes are TRBV30 and TRBJ1-2; D possibly corresponds to TRBD1 (5 bases). The CDR3 spans 15 residues. The ends were cut back, 0 bases at V and 2 bases at J, with 13 bases in the middle. Germline CDR1 reads GTSNPN; CDR2 reads SVGIG (reference sequence).

V is TRBV4-1 and J is TRBJ2-1; a possible D gene is TRBD1 (6 bases). This CDR3 is 16 amino acids long. Germline CDR1 is MGHRA and CDR2 is YSYEKL. V lost 0 bases to trimming and J lost 0 bases, with 9 bases between them. CDR3 sequence reads: CASSQDGTNSYNEQFF. CDR3 DNA: TGCGCCAGCAGCCAAGATGGGACAAACTCCTACAATGAGCAGTTCTTC.

The chain joins TRBV5-3 to TRBJ1-6; 8 bases are a match to TRBD1. TRBV5-3 is an open reading frame, and its role is uncertain. The CDR3 has 17 residues. The V segment lost 2 bases and the J segment 0 bases; nucleotides outside the gene matches: 4. The CDR3 loop reads CARSFDRGRSYNSPLHF. Written as DNA, the CDR3 is TGTGCCAGAAGCTTTGACAGGGGCCGCTCCTATAATTCACCCCTCCACTTT.

This chain links TRBV6-6 with TRBJ1-5; the D is unclear. Germline CDR1 is MNHNY and CDR2 is SVGAGI (reference sequence). The V and J ends lost 4 bases and 0 bases respectively, with 10 bases between them. This CDR3 comprises 15 residues. CDR3 sequence (DNA): TGTGCCAGCAGTTCCCGGAAAGATAGCAATCAGCCCCAGCATTTT. Residues: CASSSRKDSNQPQHF.

The CDR3 DNA reads TGTGCCAGCAGTTCCGCGACAGGGACCGGGGAGCTGTTTTTT. Amino acid sequence: CASSSATGTGELFF. The rearrangement uses TRBV7-9 and TRBJ2-2, with TRBD1 matching over 7 bases. The CDR3 has 14 amino acids. With V trimmed by 6 bases and J by 5 bases, 6 bases remained unmatched. Germline CDR1 and CDR2: SEHNR and FQNEAQ (reference sequence).